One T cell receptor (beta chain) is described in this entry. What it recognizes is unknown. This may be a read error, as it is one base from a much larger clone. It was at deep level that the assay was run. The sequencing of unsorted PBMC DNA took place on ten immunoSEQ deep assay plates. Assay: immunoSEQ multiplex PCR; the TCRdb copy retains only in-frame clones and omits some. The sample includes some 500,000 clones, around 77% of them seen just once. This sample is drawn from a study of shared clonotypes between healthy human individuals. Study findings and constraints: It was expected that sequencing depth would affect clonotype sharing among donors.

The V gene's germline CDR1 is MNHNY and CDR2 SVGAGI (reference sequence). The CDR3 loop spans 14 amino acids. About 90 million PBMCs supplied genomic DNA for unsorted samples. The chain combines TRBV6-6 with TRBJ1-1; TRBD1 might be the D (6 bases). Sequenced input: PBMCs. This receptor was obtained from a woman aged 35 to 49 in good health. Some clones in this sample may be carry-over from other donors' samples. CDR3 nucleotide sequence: TGTGCCAGCAGTTCCCAGGGGCTAAACACTGAAGCTTCCTTT. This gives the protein CASSSQGLNTEASF.